The 9 T cell receptor beta chains below all came from one sample that was sequenced in a study of naive and memory T cell subsets. Two oligonucleotides, mixed equimolar, formed the beta constant-region primer covering TRBC1 and TRBC2. Nested alpha and beta constant-region primers with the SP2 primer drove four PCR rounds on ligated cDNA. TCRdb processed the UMI-ligation and nested PCR reads anew with MiXCR; each CDR3 protein has one entry. This table holds about 120,000 distinct CDR3 sequences, 35% to 40% found once. Material for sequencing was central memory CD4+ T cells from blood. These receptors all stem from a human donor in good health.

This clonotype appeared a single time. This chain connects TRBV3-1 to TRBJ2-7, with D uncertain. CDR1 LGHDT and CDR2 YNNKEL come from the germline V gene (reference sequence). The CDR3 is made up of 12 amino acids. Trimming removed 1 base from V and 7 bases from J, with 8 bases in between. The CDR3 DNA follows: TGTGCCAGCAGCCAAGCCGTGGGGGAGCAGTACTTC. Residues: CASSQAVGEQYF.

At least ten counts were recorded for this clonotype. This chain joins TRBV28 and TRBJ1-1, with a possible D match to TRBD1 (5 bases). Trimming pared 7 bases from V and 7 bases from J, leaving 13 bases between. The CDR3 covers 12 residues. Per germline, CDR1 MDHEN and CDR2 SYDVKM. DNA of the CDR3: TGTGCCAGCAAACAGCGCAGGGATGAAGCTTTCTTT. Amino acids: CASKQRRDEAFF.

The V and J genes are TRBV9 and TRBJ2-7; D is uncertain. The germline V gene encodes CDR1 SGDLS and CDR2 YYNGEE. With 2 bases removed from V and 0 bases from J, the gap between germline ends came to 15 bases. This CDR3 is built from 16 residues. CDR3 DNA sequence: TGTGCCAGCAGCGTCGCGGCGGACGGAAGCTCCTACGAGCAGTACTTC. Protein: CASSVAADGSSYEQYF.

This clonotype was recorded many times. J is TRBJ2-5 and V is TRBV14; the D call may be TRBD1 or TRBD2 (5 bases each). The ends were cut back, 0 bases at V and 7 bases at J, with 15 bases in the middle. Germline assignment: CDR1 SGHDN and CDR2 FVKESK. The CDR3 spans 15 residues. CDR3 loop: CASSQDWGLKGTQYF. The CDR3 coding sequence is TGTGCCAGCAGCCAAGATTGGGGGTTGAAAGGGACCCAGTACTTC.

The rearrangement uses TRBV5-1 and TRBJ2-1, with 8 bases identical to TRBD2. After removal of 4 bases from V and 5 bases from J, the junction contained 11 bases not matched to a gene. This CDR3 has 16 residues. Germline values: CDR1 SGHRS, CDR2 YFSETQ. CDR3 amino acids: CASSNRAGVMNNEQFF. CDR3 nucleotide sequence: TGCGCCAGCAGCAACAGAGCGGGAGTAATGAACAATGAGCAGTTCTTC. Combining the CDR3 with reference TRBV5-1 and TRBJ2-1 gives the whole variable domain KAGVTQTPRYLIKTRGQQVTLSCSPISGHRSVSWYQQTPGQGLQFLFEYFSETQRNKGNFPGRFSGRQFSNSRSEMNVSTLELGDSALYLCASSNRAGVMNNEQFFGPGTRLTVL.

This clonotype appeared a few times. This chain uses TRBV7-2 with TRBJ2-3; D remains ambiguous. The V end was cut by 10 bases, the J end by 4 bases, with 18 bases between. Germline V gene sequence: CDR1 SGHTA, CDR2 FQGNSA. The CDR3 contains 14 residues. CDR3 in amino acids: CAIRSGSSSDTQYF. The CDR3 nucleotides read TGTGCCATACGCTCCGGTTCATCTTCAGATACGCAGTATTTT.

This clonotype came up a few times. The rearrangement uses TRBV20-1 and TRBJ2-5; TRBD1 is a possible D gene (5 bases). The CDR3 length is 14 residues. Per germline, CDR1 DFQATT and CDR2 SNEGSKA (reference sequence). V lost 3 bases, J lost 1 base, and 12 bases lay in between. CDR3 sequence (DNA): TGCAGTGCTAGTCCGGGTAGGGGCCAAGAGACCCAGTACTTC. Translated: CSASPGRGQETQYF.

The chain links TRBV19 to TRBJ2-1, with 10 bases lining up with TRBD1. The CDR3 extends over 17 amino acids. Unmatched junction bases numbered 6, after V lost 4 bases and J lost 0 bases. Germline-derived CDR1 and CDR2 are LNHDA and SQIVND (reference sequence). The CDR3 here is CASSKRQGASSYNEQFF. In DNA form, the CDR3 reads TGTGCCAGTAGTAAGCGACAGGGGGCCAGCTCCTACAATGAGCAGTTCTTC.

The rearrangement uses TRBV20-1 and TRBJ2-1; TRBD2 matches 9 bases. V lost 3 bases and J lost 5; bases outside the gene matches: 8. The germline V gene encodes CDR1 DFQATT and CDR2 SNEGSKA (reference sequence). The CDR3 loop spans 15 amino acids. DNA of the CDR3: TGCAGTGCTAGTCGAGCGGGAGGCCCTAACAATGAGCAGTTCTTC. Protein product: CSASRAGGPNNEQFF.